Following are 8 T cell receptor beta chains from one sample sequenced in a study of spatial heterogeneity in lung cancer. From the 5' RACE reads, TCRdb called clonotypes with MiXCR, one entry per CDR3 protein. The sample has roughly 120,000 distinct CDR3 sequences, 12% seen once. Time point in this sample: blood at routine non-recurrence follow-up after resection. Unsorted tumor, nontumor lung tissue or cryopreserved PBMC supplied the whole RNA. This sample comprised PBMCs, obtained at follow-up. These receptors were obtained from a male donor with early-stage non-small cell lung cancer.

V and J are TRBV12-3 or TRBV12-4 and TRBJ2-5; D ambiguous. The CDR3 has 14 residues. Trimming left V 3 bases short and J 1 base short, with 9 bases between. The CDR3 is CASSFTHFQETQYF. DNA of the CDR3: TGTGCCAGCAGTTTTACACACTTCCAAGAGACCCAGTACTTC.

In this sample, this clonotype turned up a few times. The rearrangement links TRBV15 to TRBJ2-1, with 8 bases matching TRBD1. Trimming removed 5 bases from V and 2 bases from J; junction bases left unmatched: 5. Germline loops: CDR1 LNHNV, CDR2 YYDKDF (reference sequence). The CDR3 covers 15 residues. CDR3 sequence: CATSGRQGTYNEQFF. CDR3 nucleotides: TGTGCCACCAGCGGTCGACAGGGGACCTACAATGAGCAGTTCTTC. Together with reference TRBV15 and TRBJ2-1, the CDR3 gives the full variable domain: DAMVIQNPRYQVTQFGKPVTLSCSQTLNHNVMYWYQQKSSQAPKLLFHYYDKDFNNEADTPDNFQSRRPNTSFCFLDIRSPGLGDTAMYLCATSGRQGTYNEQFFGPGTRLTVL.

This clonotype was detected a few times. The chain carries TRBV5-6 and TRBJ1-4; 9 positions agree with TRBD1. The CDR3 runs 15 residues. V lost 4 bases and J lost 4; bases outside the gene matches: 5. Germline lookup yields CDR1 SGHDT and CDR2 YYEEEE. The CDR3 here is CASSLPGQGNEKLFF. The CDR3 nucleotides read TGTGCCAGCAGCCTCCCGGGACAGGGTAATGAAAAACTGTTTTTT.

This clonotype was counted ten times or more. The CDR3, as DNA: TGTGCCAGCAGCAGCCCGTCAGGGTTCGATGAAAAACTGTTTTTT. This gives the protein CASSSPSGFDEKLFF. The rearrangement joins TRBV7-9 to TRBJ1-4, with D possibly TRBD1 on 5 matching bases. V lost 5 bases and J 6 bases, leaving 16 bases between the germline ends. This CDR3 is built from 15 residues. CDR1 SEHNR and CDR2 FQNEAQ come from the germline V gene (reference sequence).

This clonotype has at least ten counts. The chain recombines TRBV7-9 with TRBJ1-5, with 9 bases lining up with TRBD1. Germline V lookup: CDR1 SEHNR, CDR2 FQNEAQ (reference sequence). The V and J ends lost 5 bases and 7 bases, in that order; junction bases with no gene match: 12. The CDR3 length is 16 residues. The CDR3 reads CASSPDTGGAQQPQHF. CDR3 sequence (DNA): TGTGCCAGCAGCCCAGATACAGGGGGCGCACAGCAGCCCCAGCATTTT.

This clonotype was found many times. This CDR3 reads CSSGESSYNEQFF. The CDR3 coding sequence is TGCAGTAGCGGGGAGAGCTCCTACAATGAGCAGTTCTTC. The chain has TRBV29-1 and TRBJ2-1; TRBD2 matches 8 bases. The CDR3 contains 13 residues. Germline lookup yields CDR1 SQVTM and CDR2 ANQGSEA.

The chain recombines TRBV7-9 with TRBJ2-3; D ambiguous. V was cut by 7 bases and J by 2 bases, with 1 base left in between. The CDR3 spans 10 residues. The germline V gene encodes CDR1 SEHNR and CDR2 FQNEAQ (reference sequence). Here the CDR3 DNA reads TGTGCCAGCACCACAGATACGCAGTATTTT. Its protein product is CASTTDTQYF.

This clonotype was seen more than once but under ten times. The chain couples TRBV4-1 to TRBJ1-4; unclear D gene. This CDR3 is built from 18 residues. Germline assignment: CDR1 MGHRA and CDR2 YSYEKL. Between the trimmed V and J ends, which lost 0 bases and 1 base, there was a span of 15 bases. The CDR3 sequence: CASSQDREGRLTNEKLFF. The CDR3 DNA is TGCGCCAGCAGCCAAGATCGGGAAGGGCGTCTAACTAATGAAAAACTGTTTTTT.